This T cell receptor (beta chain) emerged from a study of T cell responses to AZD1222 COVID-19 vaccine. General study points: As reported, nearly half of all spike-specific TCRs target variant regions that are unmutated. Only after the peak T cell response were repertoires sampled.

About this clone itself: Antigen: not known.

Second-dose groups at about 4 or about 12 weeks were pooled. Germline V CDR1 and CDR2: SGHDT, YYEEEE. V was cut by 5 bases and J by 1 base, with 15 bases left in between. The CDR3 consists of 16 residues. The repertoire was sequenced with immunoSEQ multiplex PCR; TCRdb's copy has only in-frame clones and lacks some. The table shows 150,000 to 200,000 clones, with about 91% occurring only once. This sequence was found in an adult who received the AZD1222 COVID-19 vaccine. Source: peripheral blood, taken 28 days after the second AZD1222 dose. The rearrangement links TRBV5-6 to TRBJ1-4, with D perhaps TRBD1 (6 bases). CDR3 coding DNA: TGTGCCAGCAGATCCCGTGGGGGCGGAACTAATGAAAAACTGTTTTTT. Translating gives CASRSRGGGTNEKLFF.